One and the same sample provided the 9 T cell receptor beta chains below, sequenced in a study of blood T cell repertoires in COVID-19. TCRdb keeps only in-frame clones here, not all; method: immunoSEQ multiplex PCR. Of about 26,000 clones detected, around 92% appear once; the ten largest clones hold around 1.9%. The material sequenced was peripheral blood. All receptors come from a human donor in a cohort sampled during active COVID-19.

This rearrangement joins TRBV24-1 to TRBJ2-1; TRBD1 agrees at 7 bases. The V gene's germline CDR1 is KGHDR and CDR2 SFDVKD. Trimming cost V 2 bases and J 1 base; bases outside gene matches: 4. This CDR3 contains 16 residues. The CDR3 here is CATSDSRQGSYNEQFF. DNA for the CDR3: TGTGCCACCAGTGATTCGCGACAGGGATCCTACAATGAGCAGTTCTTC.

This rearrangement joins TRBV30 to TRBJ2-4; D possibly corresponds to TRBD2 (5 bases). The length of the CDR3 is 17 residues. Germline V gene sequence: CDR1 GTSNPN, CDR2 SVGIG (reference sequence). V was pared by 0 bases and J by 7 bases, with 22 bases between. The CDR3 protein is CAWSVLPTGSPGNIQYF. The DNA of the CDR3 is TGTGCCTGGAGTGTACTTCCCACGGGGTCCCCGGGGAACATTCAGTACTTC.

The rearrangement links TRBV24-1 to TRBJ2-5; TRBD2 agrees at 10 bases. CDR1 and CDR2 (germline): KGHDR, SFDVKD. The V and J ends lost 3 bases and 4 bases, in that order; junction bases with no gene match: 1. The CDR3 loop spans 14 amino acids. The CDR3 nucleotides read TGTGCCACCAGTGATCGACTAGCGGGAGAGACCCAGTACTTC. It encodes CATSDRLAGETQYF.

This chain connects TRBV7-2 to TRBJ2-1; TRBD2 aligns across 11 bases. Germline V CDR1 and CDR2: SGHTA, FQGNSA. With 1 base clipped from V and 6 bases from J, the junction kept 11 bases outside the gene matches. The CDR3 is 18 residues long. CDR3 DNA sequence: TGTGCCAGCAGCTTAGTAGGATCGGGACTAGCGGACTTCAATGAGCAGTTCTTC. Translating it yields CASSLVGSGLADFNEQFF.

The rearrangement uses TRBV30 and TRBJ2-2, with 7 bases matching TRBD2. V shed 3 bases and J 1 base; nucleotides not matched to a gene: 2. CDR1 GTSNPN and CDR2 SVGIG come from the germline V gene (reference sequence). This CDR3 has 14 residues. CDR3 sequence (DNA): TGTGCCTGGAGCAAGCGGGAGAACACCGGGGAGCTGTTTTTT. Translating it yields CAWSKRENTGELFF.

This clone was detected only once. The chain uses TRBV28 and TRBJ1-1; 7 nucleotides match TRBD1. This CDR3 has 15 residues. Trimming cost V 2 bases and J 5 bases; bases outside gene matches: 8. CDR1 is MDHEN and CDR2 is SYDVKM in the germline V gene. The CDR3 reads CASSLGADRATEAFF. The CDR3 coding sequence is TGTGCCAGCAGTTTAGGGGCCGACAGGGCAACTGAAGCTTTCTTT.

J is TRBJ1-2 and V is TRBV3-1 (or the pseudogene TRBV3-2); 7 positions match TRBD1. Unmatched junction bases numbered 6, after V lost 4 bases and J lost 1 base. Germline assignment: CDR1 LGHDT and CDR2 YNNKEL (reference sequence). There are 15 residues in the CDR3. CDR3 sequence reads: CASSLWTGINYGYTF. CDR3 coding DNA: TGTGCCAGCAGCCTATGGACAGGAATTAACTATGGCTACACCTTC.

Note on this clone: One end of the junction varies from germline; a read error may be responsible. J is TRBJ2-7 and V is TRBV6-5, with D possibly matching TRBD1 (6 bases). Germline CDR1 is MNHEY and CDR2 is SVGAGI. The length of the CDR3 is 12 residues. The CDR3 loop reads CASSHSGDEQYF. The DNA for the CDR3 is TGTGCCAGCAGTCACTCAGGGGACGAGCAGTACTTC.

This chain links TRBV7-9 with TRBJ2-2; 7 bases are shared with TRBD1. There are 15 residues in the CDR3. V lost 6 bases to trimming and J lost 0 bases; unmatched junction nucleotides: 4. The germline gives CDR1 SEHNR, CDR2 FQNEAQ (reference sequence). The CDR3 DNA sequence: TGTGCCAGCAGACCCGGGACAGCGAACACCGGGGAGCTGTTTTTT. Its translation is CASRPGTANTGELFF. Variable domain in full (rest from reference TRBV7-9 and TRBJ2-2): DTGVSQNPRHKITKRGQNVTFRCDPISEHNRLYWYRQTLGQGPEFLTYFQNEAQLEKSRLLSDRFSAERPKGSFSTLEIQRTEQGDSAMYLCASRPGTANTGELFFGEGSRLTVL.